This T cell receptor (beta chain) was captured by sequencing in a study of T-cell memory formation after mild COVID-19. As for the study in general: Among the donors, TCR clusters were largely specific to each donor. Findings of the study overall: Cross-reactive memory appears to have joined, as suggested by some responding clones showing up in pre-infection memory. A balance of CD4 and CD8 characterized clones contracting day 15 to 85, whereas later expanders leaned CD4+. Second-wave clones that peaked on day 37 lacked confirmed SARS-CoV-2 specificity.

Concerning this clonotype itself: The antigen remains unidentified.

One entry per CDR3 protein, called by TCRdb with MiXCR from the 5' RACE reads. The table shows about 290,000 distinct CDR3 sequences, with approximately 16% occurring only once. Trimming shortened V by 4 bases and J by 7 bases, and 16 bases separated the two germline ends. CDR3 length: 14 residues. The germline gives CDR1 SEHNR, CDR2 FQNEAQ (reference sequence). The V call is TRBV7-9, the J call TRBJ1-1, with D perhaps TRBD1 (6 bases). The sequence derives from a young man who had mild COVID-19 (a few samples of this study predate the infection). Cell type and time point are not known. The sequencing input was PBMCs or a T cell subset sorted from them (not recorded which). CDR3 nucleotide sequence: TGTGCCAGCAGCTCCACAGGGCTCGAAATTGAAGCTTTCTTT. The encoded protein is CASSSTGLEIEAFF.